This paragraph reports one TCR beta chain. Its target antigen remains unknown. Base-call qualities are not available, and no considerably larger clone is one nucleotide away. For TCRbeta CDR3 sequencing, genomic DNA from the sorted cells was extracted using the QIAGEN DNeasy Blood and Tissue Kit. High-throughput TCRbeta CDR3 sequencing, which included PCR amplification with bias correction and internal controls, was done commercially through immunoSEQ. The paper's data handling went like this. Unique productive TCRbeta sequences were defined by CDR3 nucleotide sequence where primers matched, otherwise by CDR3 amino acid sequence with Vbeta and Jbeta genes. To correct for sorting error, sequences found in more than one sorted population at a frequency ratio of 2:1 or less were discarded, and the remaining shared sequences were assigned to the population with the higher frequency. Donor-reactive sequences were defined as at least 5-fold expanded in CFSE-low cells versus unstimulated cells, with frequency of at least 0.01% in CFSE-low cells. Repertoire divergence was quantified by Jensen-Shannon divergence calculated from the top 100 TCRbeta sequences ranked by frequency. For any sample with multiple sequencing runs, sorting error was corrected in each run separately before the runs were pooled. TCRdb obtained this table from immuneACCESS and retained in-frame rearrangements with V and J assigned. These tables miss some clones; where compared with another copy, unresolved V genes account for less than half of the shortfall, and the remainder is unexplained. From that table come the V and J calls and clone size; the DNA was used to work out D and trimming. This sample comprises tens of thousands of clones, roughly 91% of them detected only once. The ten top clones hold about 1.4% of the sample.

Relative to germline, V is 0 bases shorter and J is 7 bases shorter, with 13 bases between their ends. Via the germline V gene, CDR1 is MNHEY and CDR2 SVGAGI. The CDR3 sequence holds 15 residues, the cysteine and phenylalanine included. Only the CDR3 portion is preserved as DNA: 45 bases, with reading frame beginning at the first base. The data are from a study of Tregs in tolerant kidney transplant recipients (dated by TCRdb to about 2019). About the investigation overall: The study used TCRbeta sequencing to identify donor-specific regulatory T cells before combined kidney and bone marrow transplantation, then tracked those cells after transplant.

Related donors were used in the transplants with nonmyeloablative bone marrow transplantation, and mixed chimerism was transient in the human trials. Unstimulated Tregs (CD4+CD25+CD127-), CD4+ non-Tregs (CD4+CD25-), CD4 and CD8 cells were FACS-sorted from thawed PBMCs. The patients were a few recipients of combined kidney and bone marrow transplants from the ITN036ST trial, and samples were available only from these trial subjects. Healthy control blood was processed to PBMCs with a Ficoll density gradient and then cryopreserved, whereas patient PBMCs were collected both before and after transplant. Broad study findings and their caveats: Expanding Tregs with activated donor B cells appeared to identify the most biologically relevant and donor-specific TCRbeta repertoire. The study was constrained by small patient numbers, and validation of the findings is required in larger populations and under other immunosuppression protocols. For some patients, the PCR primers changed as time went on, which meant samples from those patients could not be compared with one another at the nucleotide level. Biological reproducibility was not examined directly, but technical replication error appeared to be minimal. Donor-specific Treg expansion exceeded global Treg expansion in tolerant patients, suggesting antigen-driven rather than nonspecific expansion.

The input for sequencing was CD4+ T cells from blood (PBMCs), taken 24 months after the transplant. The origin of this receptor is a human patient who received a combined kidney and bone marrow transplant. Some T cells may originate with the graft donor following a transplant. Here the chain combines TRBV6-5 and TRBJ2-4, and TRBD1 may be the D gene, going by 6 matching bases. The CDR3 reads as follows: CASSYSHRVRNIQYF. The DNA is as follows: TGTGCCAGCAGTTACTCGCACAGGGTCAGGAACATTCAGTACTTC.